Following are 32 T cell receptor beta chains from one sample sequenced in a study of T-cell memory formation after mild COVID-19. TCRdb recomputed calls from the 5' RACE reads with MiXCR, one row per CDR3 protein. Among under 85,000 distinct CDR3 sequences listed, about 14% were seen once. The sample was PBMCs or a T cell subset sorted from them (not recorded which). These receptors came from an adult woman who had mild COVID-19 (a few samples of this study predate the infection). Cell type and time point are not known.

This clonotype was seen ten or more times. In nucleotides, the CDR3 is TGTGCCAGCAGTTACGGGGGGGAAGGCTACGAGCAGTACTTC. Translated: CASSYGGEGYEQYF. V gene TRBV6-6 combines with J gene TRBJ2-7; 7 bases line up with TRBD2. Germline loops: CDR1 MNHNY, CDR2 SVGAGI (reference sequence). V shed 2 bases, J shed 3 bases, and the junction held 4 bases outside the gene matches. CDR3 length: 14 amino acids.

The chain carries TRBV9 and TRBJ2-7, with D possibly TRBD1 on 6 matching bases. There are 12 residues in the CDR3. Germline V CDR1 and CDR2: SGDLS, YYNGEE. V lost 6 bases and J lost 5, with 12 bases in between. Here the CDR3 DNA reads TGTGCCAGCAACACAGGGATTGACGAGCAGTACTTC. Amino acid sequence: CASNTGIDEQYF.

The sample holds many counts of this clonotype. This chain uses TRBV4-1 with TRBJ2-7; 8 nucleotides agree with TRBD1. The junction had 25 bases not matched to a gene; V was cut back by 0 bases and J by 0 bases. Germline CDR1 and CDR2: MGHRA and YSYEKL. This CDR3 has 23 residues. The CDR3 sequence: CASSQEPPGYVGIETGDSYEQYF. CDR3 DNA: TGCGCCAGCAGCCAAGAGCCCCCGGGGTATGTGGGAATTGAGACAGGGGACTCCTACGAGCAGTACTTC.

This chain links TRBV15 with TRBJ2-1, with TRBD1 identical over 7 bases. The CDR3 is made up of 14 amino acids. The V gene's germline CDR1 is LNHNV and CDR2 YYDKDF (reference sequence). V gave up 4 bases and J gave up 5 bases; unmatched junction bases: 5. For the CDR3, the DNA is TGTGCCACCAGCACTGGACAGGCACACAATGAGCAGTTCTTC. This sequence encodes CATSTGQAHNEQFF. Complete variable domain (other parts from reference TRBV15 and TRBJ2-1): DAMVIQNPRYQVTQFGKPVTLSCSQTLNHNVMYWYQQKSSQAPKLLFHYYDKDFNNEADTPDNFQSRRPNTSFCFLDIRSPGLGDTAMYLCATSTGQAHNEQFFGPGTRLTVL.

V gene TRBV5-5 combines with J gene TRBJ2-7, with D tentatively TRBD1 (5 bases). V was trimmed by 2 bases and J by 5 bases, leaving 17 bases between them. CDR3 size: 15 residues. CDR1 is SGHKS, CDR2 YYEKEE, per germline (reference sequence). This CDR3 is CASSFRTNPYDEQYF. The CDR3 nucleotides are TGTGCCAGCAGCTTTAGGACAAATCCCTACGACGAGCAGTACTTC. Combining the CDR3 with reference TRBV5-5 and TRBJ2-7 gives the whole variable domain DAGVTQSPTHLIKTRGQQVTLRCSPISGHKSVSWYQQVLGQGPQFIFQYYEKEERGRGNFPDRFSARQFPNYSSELNVNALLLGDSALYLCASSFRTNPYDEQYFGPGTRLTVT.

This clonotype was recorded once. The chain is built from TRBV14 and TRBJ2-1, with TRBD1 as a possible D gene (6 bases). CDR1 and CDR2 (germline): SGHDN, FVKESK. Trimming took off 3 bases at V and 8 bases at J, with 11 bases between the two ends. This CDR3 has 13 residues. The CDR3 DNA is TGTGCCAGCAGCCAGTACAGGGTCCATGAGCAGTTCTTC. It specifies CASSQYRVHEQFF.

This rearrangement joins TRBV4-2 to TRBJ2-1, with 9 bases that match TRBD2. The V segment lost 0 bases and the J segment 6 bases; nucleotides outside the gene matches: 6. Germline lookup yields CDR1 LGHNA and CDR2 YNFKEQ. The CDR3 has 16 amino acids. This CDR3 is CASSQEVSGSANEQFF. The CDR3 nucleotides are TGTGCCAGCAGCCAAGAGGTTAGCGGGAGTGCCAATGAGCAGTTCTTC.

A few counts support this clonotype. The J gene is TRBJ2-7, the V gene TRBV9; 10 bases fit TRBD1. There are 15 residues in the CDR3. In germline, CDR1 is SGDLS, CDR2 YYNGEE. The V and J ends lost 0 bases and 1 base, in that order; junction bases with no gene match: 1. The CDR3 protein is CASSVGTGGSYEQYF. DNA of the CDR3: TGTGCCAGCAGCGTAGGGACAGGGGGTTCCTACGAGCAGTACTTC.

As DNA, the CDR3 is TGTGCCAGCAGTTTGTTAGCCGGGGAGCTGTTTTTT. The encoded protein is CASSLLAGELFF. The chain combines TRBV12-3 or TRBV12-4 with TRBJ2-2; D unclear. The CDR3 runs 12 residues. V gave up 3 bases and J gave up 6 bases, with 5 bases separating them.

The chain employs TRBV12-3 or TRBV12-4 and TRBJ2-5; D possibly corresponds to TRBD2 (5 bases). V lost 3 bases, J lost 5 bases, and 10 bases lay in between. The CDR3 sequence is 13 residues long. CDR3 nucleotide sequence: TGTGCCAGCAGTTTTTTGGAGGTCGAGACCCAGTACTTC. Residues: CASSFLEVETQYF.

This rearrangement joins TRBV2 to TRBJ2-7; 8 bases line up with TRBD1. This CDR3 spans 14 amino acids. Germline trimming cut 8 bases from V and 4 bases from J; bases unmatched to any gene: 10. Germline lookup yields CDR1 SNHLY and CDR2 FYNNEI. The CDR3 loop is CASDFPGQVYEQYF. CDR3 sequence (DNA): TGTGCCAGCGACTTCCCGGGACAGGTATACGAGCAGTACTTC. Full variable domain (missing parts from reference TRBV2 and TRBJ2-7): EPEVTQTPSHQVTQMGQEVILRCVPISNHLYFYWYRQILGQKVEFLVSFYNNEISEKSEIFDDQFSVERPDGSNFTLKIRSTKLEDSAMYFCASDFPGQVYEQYFGPGTRLTVT.

The chain has TRBV12-3 or TRBV12-4 and TRBJ1-5, with 7 nucleotides matching TRBD1. This CDR3 has 15 residues. After removal of 5 bases from V and 2 bases from J, the junction contained 6 bases not matched to a gene. CDR3 region: CASSLRQGGNQPQHF. The CDR3 DNA follows: TGTGCCAGCAGTCTAAGACAGGGTGGCAATCAGCCCCAGCATTTT.

This clonotype was counted ten times or more. The chain recombines TRBV4-1 with TRBJ2-4, with D possibly matching TRBD1 (5 bases). The germline V gene has CDR1 MGHRA and CDR2 YSYEKL. Trimming removed 4 bases at V and 3 bases at J, with 13 bases between. The CDR3 is made up of 15 amino acids. The CDR3 bases are TGCGCCAGCAGCCCCTTGGGAACAGGCAAAAACATTCAGTACTTC. It codes for CASSPLGTGKNIQYF.

The sample holds a few counts of this clonotype. The genes are TRBV7-8 and TRBJ2-6; no definite D call. The CDR3 is 14 amino acids. CDR1 and CDR2 (germline): SGHVS, FQNEAQ. The V end lost 3 bases, the J end lost 4 bases, and 7 bases lay between the germline ends. The CDR3 nucleotides are TGTGCCAGCAGCTTCCCGGTAGGGGCCAACGTCCTGACTTTC. Translation gives CASSFPVGANVLTF.

This clonotype was seen a few times. The chain joins TRBV4-1 to TRBJ1-2; no clear D gene. Germline V CDR1 and CDR2: MGHRA, YSYEKL. This CDR3 region has 14 residues. Trimming took 4 bases from V and 2 from J, leaving 11 bases between them. CDR3 in DNA: TGCGCCAGCAGCCCCTGGCAGGACAACTATGGCTACACCTTC. Translating it yields CASSPWQDNYGYTF.

The table lists this clonotype with a few counts. V gene TRBV11-3 combines with J gene TRBJ2-3; D is perhaps TRBD1 or TRBD2 (5 bases each). The CDR3 is 14 residues long. V lost 5 bases, J lost 6 bases, and 15 bases lay in between. Germline V CDR1 and CDR2: SGHNT, YENEEA. The CDR3 region is CASSPRDLSDTQYF. As DNA, the CDR3 is TGTGCCAGCAGCCCGAGGGACCTTTCGGATACGCAGTATTTT.

The rearrangement joins TRBV27 to TRBJ2-1; no firm D call. CDR1 and CDR2 (germline): MNHEY, SMNVEV (reference sequence). Trimming removed 2 bases at V and 4 bases at J, with 12 bases between. This CDR3 has 15 amino acids. CDR3 region: CASSLKGNGYNEQFF. CDR3 nucleotide sequence: TGTGCCAGCAGTTTAAAAGGGAATGGGTACAATGAGCAGTTCTTC.

This chain uses TRBV5-1 with TRBJ2-7; D is uncertain. The V gene lost 5 bases and the J gene lost 3 bases, with 12 bases spanning the gap. The CDR3 spans 13 residues. Per germline, CDR1 SGHRS and CDR2 YFSETQ. The CDR3 DNA follows: TGCGCCAGCAGTCAAGGACCATTCTACGAGCAGTACTTC. It codes for CASSQGPFYEQYF. Drawing the rest from reference TRBV5-1 and TRBJ2-7, the complete variable domain is KAGVTQTPRYLIKTRGQQVTLSCSPISGHRSVSWYQQTPGQGLQFLFEYFSETQRNKGNFPGRFSGRQFSNSRSEMNVSTLELGDSALYLCASSQGPFYEQYFGPGTRLTVT.

The chain recombines TRBV5-1 with TRBJ2-7; weak D call: TRBD2 (6 bases). V lost 0 bases, J lost 5 bases, and 12 bases lay in between. This CDR3 comprises 14 residues. In germline, CDR1 is SGHRS, CDR2 YFSETQ. The CDR3 sequence: CASSLGGGEDEQYF. CDR3 in DNA: TGCGCCAGCAGCTTGGGAGGAGGGGAGGACGAGCAGTACTTC.

The chain recombines TRBV6-1 with TRBJ1-1; TRBD1 aligns across 7 bases. Germline V gene sequence: CDR1 MNHNS, CDR2 SASEGT. V shed 5 bases and J 0 bases; nucleotides not matched to a gene: 6. The CDR3 runs to 15 residues. The CDR3 reads CASSSRTGLNTEAFF. In DNA, the CDR3 is TGTGCCAGCAGTTCTAGGACAGGTTTGAACACTGAAGCTTTCTTT.

This chain joins TRBV13 and TRBJ1-3; D gene uncertain. From germline, CDR1 is PRHDT and CDR2 FYEKMQ (reference sequence). With 5 bases removed from V and 4 bases from J, the gap between germline ends came to 9 bases. The length of the CDR3 is 13 residues. As DNA, the CDR3 is TGTGCCAGCAGCACCGGCTTGGGAAACACCATATATTTT. This translates into CASSTGLGNTIYF.

The chain uses TRBV20-1 and TRBJ2-3; 13 nucleotides line up with TRBD2. The CDR3 has 16 amino acids. Germline assignment: CDR1 DFQATT and CDR2 SNEGSKA (reference sequence). V lost 6 bases and J lost 2; bases outside the gene matches: 8. In nucleotides, the CDR3 is TGCAGTGCAGAGGGACTAGCGGGGATTTACACAGATACGCAGTATTTT. This gives the protein CSAEGLAGIYTDTQYF.

This clonotype was recorded a few times. The gene calls are TRBV5-1 and TRBJ2-3; TRBD2 matches 12 bases. CDR1 is SGHRS, CDR2 YFSETQ, per germline. The CDR3 is 19 residues long. V was pared by 0 bases and J by 0 bases, with 8 bases of the junction left unmatched. The CDR3: CASSLALAGGPTSTDTQYF. In nucleotides, the CDR3 is TGCGCCAGCAGCTTGGCACTAGCGGGGGGCCCAACTAGCACAGATACGCAGTATTTT.

J is TRBJ2-7 and V is TRBV9; D is ambiguous. The CDR3 has 15 residues. Germline-derived CDR1 and CDR2 are SGDLS and YYNGEE. With 2 bases removed from V and 0 bases from J, the gap between germline ends came to 12 bases. In nucleotides, the CDR3 is TGTGCCAGCAGCGTCGGCCCCCTTGGCTCCTACGAGCAGTACTTC. Residues: CASSVGPLGSYEQYF.

This clonotype was found many times. The chain carries TRBV9 and TRBJ2-2, with D possibly called TRBD1 or TRBD2 (5 bases each). The CDR3 length is 14 residues. Trimming removed 0 bases at V and 7 bases at J, with 10 bases between. Germline-derived CDR1 and CDR2 are SGDLS and YYNGEE. The chain's CDR3 is CASSVASGRGELFF. Written as DNA, the CDR3 is TGTGCCAGCAGCGTAGCTTCGGGGCGCGGGGAGCTGTTTTTT.

This clonotype was seen more than once but under ten times. The V and J genes are TRBV5-1 and TRBJ2-1, with 9 bases matching TRBD1. This CDR3 has 16 amino acids. Germline V lookup: CDR1 SGHRS, CDR2 YFSETQ. V lost 4 bases, J lost 4 bases, and 9 bases stayed unmatched. The chain's CDR3 is CASSPPTGGNYNEQFF. The CDR3 coding sequence is TGCGCCAGCAGCCCGCCGACAGGGGGGAATTACAATGAGCAGTTCTTC.

J is TRBJ2-1 and V is TRBV13, with 7 bases that match TRBD1. After removal of 5 bases from V and 15 bases from J, the junction contained 7 bases not matched to a gene. This CDR3 region has 11 residues. CDR1 is PRHDT and CDR2 is FYEKMQ in the germline V gene (reference sequence). DNA for the CDR3: TGTGCCAGCAGCCCCCGGGACAGCCCGTTCTTC. This gives the protein CASSPRDSPFF.

This clonotype occurred a few times. The chain has TRBV27 and TRBJ2-7, with a possible D match to TRBD2 (6 bases). This CDR3 has 13 amino acids. Trimming cost V 8 bases and J 2 bases, with 13 bases left between them. CDR1 is MNHEY, CDR2 SMNVEV, per germline (reference sequence). The DNA for the CDR3 is TGTGCCAGCGGTCTAGCGCCCACCTACGAGCAGTACTTC. It encodes CASGLAPTYEQYF.

The sample holds a few counts of this clonotype. V is TRBV7-8 and J is TRBJ2-7; maybe TRBD1 (6 bases). The length of the CDR3 is 11 residues. The germline V and J ends were trimmed by 7 bases and 6 bases, with 10 bases remaining between them. CDR1 and CDR2 (germline): SGHVS, FQNEAQ. The CDR3 region is CASTTGIEQYF. In DNA form, the CDR3 reads TGTGCCAGCACCACAGGGATCGAGCAGTACTTC.

The chain employs TRBV29-1 and TRBJ1-2; 9 bases align to TRBD1. This CDR3 has 16 residues. Germline V gene data show CDR1 as SQVTM and CDR2 as ANQGSEA. V trimming: 0 bases; J trimming: 2 bases; junction bases outside the gene matches: 7. CDR3 nucleotide sequence: TGCAGCGTTGAAGAGGTGACGGACAGGGGAAACTATGGCTACACCTTC. Protein sequence: CSVEEVTDRGNYGYTF.

The chain employs TRBV30 and TRBJ2-1; a possible D gene is TRBD2 (6 bases). Germline V gene data show CDR1 as GTSNPN and CDR2 as SVGIG (reference sequence). V was shortened by 4 bases and J by 5 bases, with 15 bases between the two germline ends. The CDR3 contains 14 residues. Here the CDR3 DNA reads TGTGCCTGGACTCTAGCGATACCACACAATGAGCAGTTCTTC. Its protein product is CAWTLAIPHNEQFF. The whole variable domain, remainder taken from reference TRBV30 and TRBJ2-1, is SQTIHQWPATLVQPVGSPLSLECTVEGTSNPNLYWYRQAAGRGLQLLFYSVGIGQISSEVPQNLSASRPQDRQFILSSKKLLLSDSGFYLCAWTLAIPHNEQFFGPGTRLTVL.

This chain links TRBV5-1 with TRBJ2-7; either TRBD1 or TRBD2 may fit D (5 bases each). The CDR3 runs 14 residues. From germline, CDR1 is SGHRS and CDR2 YFSETQ. The ends were cut back, 4 bases at V and 3 bases at J, with 14 bases in the middle. The CDR3 region is CASSVGTENYEQYF. The CDR3 nucleotides read TGCGCCAGCAGCGTCGGGACGGAGAACTACGAGCAGTACTTC.